Listed below are T cell receptor beta chains from one sample, sequenced in a study of shared clonotypes between healthy human individuals. The repertoire was sequenced with immunoSEQ multiplex PCR; TCRdb's copy has only in-frame clones and lacks some. The sample lists around 700,000 clones, just over 90% occurring once. The sample taken for sequencing was naive CD8+ T cells sorted from blood. Receptor source: a man aged 30 to 39 in good health. Both conserved end residues are part of each CDR3. The D gene is left open where the match is weak. Rows may omit the clone size; those that give it use once, few, many or a size class.

d_call: .; v_call: TRBV4-1; j_call: TRBJ2-7; clone_size: .; cdr3_nt: TGCGCCAGCAGCCAAGAGGGACCTCAAACCTACGAGCAGTACTTC; cdr3_aa: CASSQEGPQTYEQYF
d_call: TRBD1; v_call: TRBV27; j_call: TRBJ2-7; clone_size: .; cdr3_nt: TGTGCCAGCAGTGCGGGACAGGGCTCCTACGAGCAGTACTTC; cdr3_aa: CASSAGQGSYEQYF
d_call: TRBD2; v_call: TRBV7-9; j_call: TRBJ2-1; clone_size: .; cdr3_nt: TGTGCCAGCAGCTCGCAAGCGGGAGACCCCAATGAGCAGTTCTTC; cdr3_aa: CASSSQAGDPNEQFF
d_call: .; v_call: TRBV7-8; j_call: TRBJ2-3; clone_size: .; cdr3_nt: TGTGCCAGCAGCTTAGCGCTATGGCGGTTGACAGATACGCAGTATTTT; cdr3_aa: CASSLALWRLTDTQYF
d_call: .; v_call: TRBV7-9; j_call: TRBJ1-1; clone_size: .; cdr3_nt: TGTGCCAGCAGCTTAACCACTGGGAACACTGAAGCTTTCTTT; cdr3_aa: CASSLTTGNTEAFF
d_call: .; v_call: TRBV28; j_call: TRBJ2-7; clone_size: .; cdr3_nt: TGTGCCAGCAGTTATGACAAGGCCTACGAGCAGTACTTC; cdr3_aa: CASSYDKAYEQYF
d_call: .; v_call: TRBV11-2; j_call: TRBJ2-7; clone_size: .; cdr3_nt: TGTGCCAGCAGCTTCGTCCAGGGGGGTTACCTACACGAGCAGTACTTC; cdr3_aa: CASSFVQGGYLHEQYF
d_call: .; v_call: TRBV28; j_call: TRBJ2-7; clone_size: .; cdr3_nt: TGTGCCAGCAGCCTCAATGTCTACGAGCAGTACTTC; cdr3_aa: CASSLNVYEQYF
d_call: TRBD2; v_call: TRBV7-9; j_call: TRBJ2-7; clone_size: .; cdr3_nt: TGTGCCAGCAGCTTAGGCTCGGACAGGGGACTAGCGGGAGCTCACGAGCAGTACTTC; cdr3_aa: CASSLGSDRGLAGAHEQYF
d_call: .; v_call: TRBV5-1; j_call: TRBJ2-1; clone_size: .; cdr3_nt: TGCGCCAGCAGCTATCCCCGGGACACCGTAGAAGATGAGCAGTTCTTC; cdr3_aa: CASSYPRDTVEDEQFF
d_call: .; v_call: TRBV21-1; j_call: TRBJ2-7; clone_size: .; cdr3_nt: TGTGCCAGCAGCAAAGCTCCGGACCGAACCTACGAGCAGTACTTC; cdr3_aa: CASSKAPDRTYEQYF
d_call: TRBD1; v_call: TRBV27; j_call: TRBJ1-5; clone_size: .; cdr3_nt: TGTGCCAGCAGAAGGGGACAGCAGCCCCAGCATTTT; cdr3_aa: CASRRGQQPQHF
d_call: TRBD2; v_call: TRBV5-1; j_call: TRBJ2-2; clone_size: once; cdr3_nt: TGCGCCAGCAGCCCTGAATGGGGGACTAGCGGGAACACCGGGGAGCTGTTTTTT; cdr3_aa: CASSPEWGTSGNTGELFF
d_call: .; v_call: TRBV11-2; j_call: TRBJ2-5; clone_size: .; cdr3_nt: TGTGCCAGCAGCTTAGGGCCAACCCCCCAAGAGACCCAGTACTTC; cdr3_aa: CASSLGPTPQETQYF
d_call: .; v_call: TRBV28; j_call: TRBJ2-7; clone_size: .; cdr3_nt: TGTGCCACTTCGTCTTACGAGCAGTACTTC; cdr3_aa: CATSSYEQYF
d_call: .; v_call: TRBV27; j_call: TRBJ1-1; clone_size: .; cdr3_nt: TGTGCCAGCAGTTCCCCGGGACGCACTGAAGCTTTCTTT; cdr3_aa: CASSSPGRTEAFF
d_call: .; v_call: TRBV7-9; j_call: TRBJ1-1; clone_size: few; cdr3_nt: TGTGCCAGCCTTCGGGGGGGCGTCACTGAAGCTTTCTTT; cdr3_aa: CASLRGGVTEAFF